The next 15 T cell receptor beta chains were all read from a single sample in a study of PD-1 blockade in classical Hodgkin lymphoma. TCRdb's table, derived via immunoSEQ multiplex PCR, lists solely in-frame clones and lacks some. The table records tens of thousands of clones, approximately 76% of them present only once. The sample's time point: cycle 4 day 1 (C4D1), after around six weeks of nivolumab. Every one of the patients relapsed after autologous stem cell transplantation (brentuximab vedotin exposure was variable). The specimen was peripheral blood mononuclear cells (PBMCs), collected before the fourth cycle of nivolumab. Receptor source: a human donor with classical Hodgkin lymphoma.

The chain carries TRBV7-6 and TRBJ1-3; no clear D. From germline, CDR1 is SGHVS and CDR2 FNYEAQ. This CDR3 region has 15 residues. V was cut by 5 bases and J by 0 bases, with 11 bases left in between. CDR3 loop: CASSRMLSSGNTIYF. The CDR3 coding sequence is TGTGCCAGCAGCCGAATGTTGAGCTCTGGAAACACCATATATTTT.

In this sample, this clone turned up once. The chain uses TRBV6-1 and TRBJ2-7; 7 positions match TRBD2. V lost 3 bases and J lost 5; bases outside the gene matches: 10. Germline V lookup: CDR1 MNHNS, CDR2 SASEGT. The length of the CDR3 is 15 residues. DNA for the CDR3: TGTGCCAGCAGTGAGAGGGGAGGGGATGTACACGAGCAGTACTTC. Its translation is CASSERGGDVHEQYF.

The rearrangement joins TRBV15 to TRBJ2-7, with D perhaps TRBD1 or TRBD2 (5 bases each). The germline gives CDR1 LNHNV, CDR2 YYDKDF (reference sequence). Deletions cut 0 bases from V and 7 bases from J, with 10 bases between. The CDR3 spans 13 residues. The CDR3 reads CATSREGPREQYF. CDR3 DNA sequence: TGTGCCACCAGCAGAGAGGGACCGAGGGAGCAGTACTTC.

Here the CDR3 reads CATLPRGTGELFF. As DNA, the CDR3 is TGTGCCACCTTACCCCGGGGAACCGGGGAGCTGTTTTTT. The chain joins TRBV19 to TRBJ2-2; weak D call: TRBD2 (5 bases). CDR1 LNHDA and CDR2 SQIVND come from the germline V gene (reference sequence). The CDR3 length is 13 residues. Trimming took off 10 bases at V and 5 bases at J, with 14 bases between the two ends.

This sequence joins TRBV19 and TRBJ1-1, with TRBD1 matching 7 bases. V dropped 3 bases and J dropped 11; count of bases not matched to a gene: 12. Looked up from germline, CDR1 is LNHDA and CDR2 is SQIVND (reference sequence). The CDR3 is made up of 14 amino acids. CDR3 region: CASSMVAGGRVAFF. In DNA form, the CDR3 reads TGTGCCAGTAGTATGGTGGCAGGGGGTCGCGTGGCTTTCTTT.

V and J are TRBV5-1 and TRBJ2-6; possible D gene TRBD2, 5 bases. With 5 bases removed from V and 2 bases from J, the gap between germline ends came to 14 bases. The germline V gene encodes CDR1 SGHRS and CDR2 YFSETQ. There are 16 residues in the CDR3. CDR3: CASRSSGLPGANVLTF. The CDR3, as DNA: TGCGCCAGCAGGTCGTCAGGACTGCCTGGGGCCAACGTCCTGACTTTC.

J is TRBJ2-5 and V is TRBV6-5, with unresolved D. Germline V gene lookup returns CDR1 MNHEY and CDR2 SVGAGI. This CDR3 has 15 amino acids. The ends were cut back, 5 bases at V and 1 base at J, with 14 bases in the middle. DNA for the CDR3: TGTGCCAGCAGTATACTCCCCTGGGGCCAAGAGACCCAGTACTTC. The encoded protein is CASSILPWGQETQYF.

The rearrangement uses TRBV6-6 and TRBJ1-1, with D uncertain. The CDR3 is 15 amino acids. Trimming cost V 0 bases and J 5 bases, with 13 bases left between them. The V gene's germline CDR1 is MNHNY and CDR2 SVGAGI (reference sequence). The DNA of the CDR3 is TGTGCCAGCAGTTACTCTCGGGCAGTGCCTACTGAAGCTTTCTTT. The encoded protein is CASSYSRAVPTEAFF.

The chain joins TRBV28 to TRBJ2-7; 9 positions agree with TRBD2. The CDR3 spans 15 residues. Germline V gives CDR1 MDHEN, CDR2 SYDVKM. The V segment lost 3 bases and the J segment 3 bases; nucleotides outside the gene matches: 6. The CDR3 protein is CASSFHKREVYEQYF. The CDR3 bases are TGTGCCAGCAGTTTCCACAAGCGGGAGGTCTACGAGCAGTACTTC.

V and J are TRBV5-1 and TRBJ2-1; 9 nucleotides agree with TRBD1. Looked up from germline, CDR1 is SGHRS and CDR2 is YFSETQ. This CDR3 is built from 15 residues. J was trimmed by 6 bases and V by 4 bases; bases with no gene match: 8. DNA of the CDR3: TGCGCCAGCAGCATTGGGGGACAGGGTCTCAATGAGCAGTTCTTC. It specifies CASSIGGQGLNEQFF.

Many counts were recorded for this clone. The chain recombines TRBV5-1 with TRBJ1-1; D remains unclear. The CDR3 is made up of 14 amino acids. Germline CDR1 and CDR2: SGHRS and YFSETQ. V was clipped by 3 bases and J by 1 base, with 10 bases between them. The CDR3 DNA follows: TGCGCCAGCAGCTACGTCACCGGGAACACTGAAGCTTTCTTT. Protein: CASSYVTGNTEAFF.

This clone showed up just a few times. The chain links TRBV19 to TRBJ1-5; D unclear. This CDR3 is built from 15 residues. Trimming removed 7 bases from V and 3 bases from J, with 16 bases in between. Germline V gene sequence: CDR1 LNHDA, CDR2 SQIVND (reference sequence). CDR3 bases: TGTGCCAGTAAGTACAGAGAGCAATCCAATCAGCCCCAGCATTTT. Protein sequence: CASKYREQSNQPQHF.

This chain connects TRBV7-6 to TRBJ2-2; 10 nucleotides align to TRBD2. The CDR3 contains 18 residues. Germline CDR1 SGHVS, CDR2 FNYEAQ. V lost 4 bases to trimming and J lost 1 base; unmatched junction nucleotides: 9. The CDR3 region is CASSYSSWTSGNTGELFF. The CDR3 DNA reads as TGTGCCAGCAGCTACTCTAGTTGGACTAGCGGGAACACCGGGGAGCTGTTTTTT. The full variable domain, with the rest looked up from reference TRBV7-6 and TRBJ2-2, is GAGVSQSPRYKVTKRGQDVALRCDPISGHVSLYWYRQALGQGPEFLTYFNYEAQQDKSGLPNDRFSAERPEGSISTLTIQRTEQRDSAMYRCASSYSSWTSGNTGELFFGEGSRLTVL.

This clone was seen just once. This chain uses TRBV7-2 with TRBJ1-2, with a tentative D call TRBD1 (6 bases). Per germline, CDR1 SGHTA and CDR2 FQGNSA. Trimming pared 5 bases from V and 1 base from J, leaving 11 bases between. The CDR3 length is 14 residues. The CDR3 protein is CASSTGHFNYGYTF. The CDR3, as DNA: TGTGCCAGCAGCACGGGACATTTTAACTATGGCTACACCTTC.

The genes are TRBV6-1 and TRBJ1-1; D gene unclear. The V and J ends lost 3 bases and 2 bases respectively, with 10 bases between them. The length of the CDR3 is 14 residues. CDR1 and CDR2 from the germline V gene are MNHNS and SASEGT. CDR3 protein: CASSERTENTEAFF. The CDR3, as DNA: TGTGCCAGCAGTGAGAGGACGGAAAACACTGAAGCTTTCTTT.